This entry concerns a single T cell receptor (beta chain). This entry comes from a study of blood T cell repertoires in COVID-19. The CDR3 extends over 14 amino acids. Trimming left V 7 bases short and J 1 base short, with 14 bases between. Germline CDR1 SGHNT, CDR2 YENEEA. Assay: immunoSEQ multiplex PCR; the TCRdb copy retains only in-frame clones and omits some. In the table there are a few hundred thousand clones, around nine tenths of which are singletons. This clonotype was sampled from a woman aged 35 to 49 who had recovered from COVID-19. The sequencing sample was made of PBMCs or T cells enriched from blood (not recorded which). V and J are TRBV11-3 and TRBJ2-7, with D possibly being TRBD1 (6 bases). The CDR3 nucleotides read TGTGCCAGCAAACAGACAGGTGAATCCTACGAGCAGTACTTC. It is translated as CASKQTGESYEQYF.